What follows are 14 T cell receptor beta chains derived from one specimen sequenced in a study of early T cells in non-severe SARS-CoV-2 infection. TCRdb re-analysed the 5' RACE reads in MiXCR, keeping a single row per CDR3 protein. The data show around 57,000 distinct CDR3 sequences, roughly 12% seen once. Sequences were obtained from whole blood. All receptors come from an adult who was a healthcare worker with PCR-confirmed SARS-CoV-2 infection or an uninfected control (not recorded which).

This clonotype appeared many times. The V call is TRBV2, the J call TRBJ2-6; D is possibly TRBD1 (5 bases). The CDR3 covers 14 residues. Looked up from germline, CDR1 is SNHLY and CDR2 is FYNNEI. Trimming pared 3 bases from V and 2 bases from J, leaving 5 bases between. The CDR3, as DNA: TGTGCCAGCAGTGACAGGGCTGGGGCCAACGTCCTGACTTTC. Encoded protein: CASSDRAGANVLTF.

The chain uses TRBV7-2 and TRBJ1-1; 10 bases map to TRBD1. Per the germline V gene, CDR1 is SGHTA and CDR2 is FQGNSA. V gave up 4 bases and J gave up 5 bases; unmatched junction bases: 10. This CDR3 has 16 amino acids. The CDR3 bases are TGTGCCAGCAGCTGGCAGACAGGGGGCGCGGGAACTGAAGCTTTCTTT. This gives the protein CASSWQTGGAGTEAFF.

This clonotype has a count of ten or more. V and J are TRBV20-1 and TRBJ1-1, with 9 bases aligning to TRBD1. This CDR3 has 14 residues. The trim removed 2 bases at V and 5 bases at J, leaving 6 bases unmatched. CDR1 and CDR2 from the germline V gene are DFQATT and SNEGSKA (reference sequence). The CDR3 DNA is TGCAGTGCTAGACCGGGGACAGGGAGGACTGAAGCTTTCTTT. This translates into CSARPGTGRTEAFF.

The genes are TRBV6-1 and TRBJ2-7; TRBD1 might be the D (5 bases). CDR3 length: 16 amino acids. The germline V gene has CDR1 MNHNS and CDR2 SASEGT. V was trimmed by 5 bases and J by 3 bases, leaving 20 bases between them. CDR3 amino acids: CASSPGRRQGNYEQYF. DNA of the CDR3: TGTGCCAGCAGTCCCGGGCGGCGGCAGGGCAACTACGAGCAGTACTTC.

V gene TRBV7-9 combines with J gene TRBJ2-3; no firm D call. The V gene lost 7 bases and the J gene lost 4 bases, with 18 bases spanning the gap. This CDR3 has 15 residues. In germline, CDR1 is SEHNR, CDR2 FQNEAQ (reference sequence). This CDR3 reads CASNSMGGGADTQYF. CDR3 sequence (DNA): TGTGCCAGCAACTCGATGGGCGGTGGAGCAGATACGCAGTATTTT.

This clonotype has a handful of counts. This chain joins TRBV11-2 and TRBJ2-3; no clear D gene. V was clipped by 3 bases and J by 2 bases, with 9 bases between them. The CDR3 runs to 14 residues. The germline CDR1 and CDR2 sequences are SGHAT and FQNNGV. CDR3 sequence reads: CASSFSSSTDTQYF. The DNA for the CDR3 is TGTGCCAGCAGCTTCTCGAGCTCCACAGATACGCAGTATTTT. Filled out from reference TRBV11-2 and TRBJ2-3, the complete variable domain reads EAGVAQSPRYKIIEKRQSVAFWCNPISGHATLYWYQQILGQGPKLLIQFQNNGVVDDSQLPKDRFSAERLKGVDSTLKIQPAKLEDSAVYLCASSFSSSTDTQYFGPGTRLTVL.

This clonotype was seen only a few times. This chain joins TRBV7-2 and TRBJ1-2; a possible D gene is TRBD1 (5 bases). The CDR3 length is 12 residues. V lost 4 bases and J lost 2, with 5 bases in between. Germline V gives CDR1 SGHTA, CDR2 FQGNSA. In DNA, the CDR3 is TGTGCCAGCAGCTGGGGGAACTATGGCTACACCTTC. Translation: CASSWGNYGYTF.

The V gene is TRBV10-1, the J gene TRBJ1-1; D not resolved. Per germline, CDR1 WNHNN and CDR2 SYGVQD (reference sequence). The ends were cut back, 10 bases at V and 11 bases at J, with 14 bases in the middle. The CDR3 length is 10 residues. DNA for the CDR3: TGCGCCACCGGCTTCGTCGGGGCTTTCTTT. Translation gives CATGFVGAFF.

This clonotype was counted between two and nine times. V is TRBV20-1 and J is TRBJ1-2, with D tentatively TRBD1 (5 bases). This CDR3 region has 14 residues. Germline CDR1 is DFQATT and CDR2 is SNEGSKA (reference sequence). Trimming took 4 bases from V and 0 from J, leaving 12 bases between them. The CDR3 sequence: CSATRDRANYGYTF. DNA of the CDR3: TGCAGTGCTACCCGGGACCGAGCTAACTATGGCTACACCTTC.

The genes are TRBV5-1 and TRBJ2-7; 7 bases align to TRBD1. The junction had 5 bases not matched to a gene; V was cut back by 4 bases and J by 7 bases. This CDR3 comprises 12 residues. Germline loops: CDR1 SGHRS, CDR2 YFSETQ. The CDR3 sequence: CASSQNRGEQYF. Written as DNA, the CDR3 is TGCGCCAGCAGCCAAAACAGGGGAGAGCAGTACTTC.

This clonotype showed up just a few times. The CDR3 spells CSASGLAGTYEQYF. The CDR3 coding sequence is TGCAGTGCTAGCGGACTAGCGGGGACCTACGAGCAGTACTTC. The chain recombines TRBV20-1 with TRBJ2-7; TRBD2 matches at 12 bases. Germline V gene lookup returns CDR1 DFQATT and CDR2 SNEGSKA (reference sequence). With V trimmed by 3 bases and J by 2 bases, 2 bases remained unmatched. This CDR3 region has 14 residues.

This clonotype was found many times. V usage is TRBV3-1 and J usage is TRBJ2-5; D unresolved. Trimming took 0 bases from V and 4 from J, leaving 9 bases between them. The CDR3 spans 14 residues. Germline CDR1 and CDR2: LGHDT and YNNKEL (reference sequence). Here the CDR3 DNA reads TGTGCCAGCAGCCAAGATTCACCACGAGAGACCCAGTACTTC. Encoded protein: CASSQDSPRETQYF.

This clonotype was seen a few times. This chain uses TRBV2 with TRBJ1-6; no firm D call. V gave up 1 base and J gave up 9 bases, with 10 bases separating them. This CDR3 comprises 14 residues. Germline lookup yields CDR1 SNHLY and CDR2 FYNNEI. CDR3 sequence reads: CASSEGMGSSPLHF. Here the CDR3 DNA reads TGTGCCAGCAGTGAAGGGATGGGCAGTTCACCCCTCCACTTT.

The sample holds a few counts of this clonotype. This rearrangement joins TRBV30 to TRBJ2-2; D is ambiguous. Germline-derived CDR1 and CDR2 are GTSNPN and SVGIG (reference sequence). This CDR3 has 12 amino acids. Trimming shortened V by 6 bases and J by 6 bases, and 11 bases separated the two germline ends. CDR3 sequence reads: CACDGWAGELFF. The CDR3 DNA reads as TGTGCCTGTGACGGGTGGGCCGGGGAGCTGTTTTTT.